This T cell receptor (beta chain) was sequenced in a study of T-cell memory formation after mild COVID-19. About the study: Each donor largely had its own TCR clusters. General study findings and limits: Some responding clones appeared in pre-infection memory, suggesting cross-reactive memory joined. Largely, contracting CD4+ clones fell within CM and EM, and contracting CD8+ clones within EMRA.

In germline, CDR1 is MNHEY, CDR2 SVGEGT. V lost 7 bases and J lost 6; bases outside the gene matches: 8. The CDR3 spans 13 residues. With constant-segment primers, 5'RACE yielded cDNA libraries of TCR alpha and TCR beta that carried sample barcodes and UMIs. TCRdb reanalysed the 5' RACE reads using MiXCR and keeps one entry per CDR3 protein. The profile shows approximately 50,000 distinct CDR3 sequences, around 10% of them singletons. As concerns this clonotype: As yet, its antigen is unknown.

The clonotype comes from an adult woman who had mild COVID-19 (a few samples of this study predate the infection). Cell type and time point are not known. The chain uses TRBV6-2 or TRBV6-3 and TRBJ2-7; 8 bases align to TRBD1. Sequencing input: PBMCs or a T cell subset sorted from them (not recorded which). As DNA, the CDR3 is TGTGCCAGCAAGCGTGGACAGGGTGGCGAGCAGTACTTC. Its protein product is CASKRGQGGEQYF.